The text below deals with one T cell receptor beta chain. This clonotype was seen more than once but under ten times. Its antigen target is currently unknown. One base away there is no much larger clone; base qualities are not given. Receptors were amplified or captured by RT-PCR. Data came from a NextSeq 550. Clones were called with MiXCR by TCRdb after fastp trimmed the public reads at Q25, and only in-frame beta chains were retained. A single entry per CDR3 protein holds the most common genes and DNA from its merged rows. The sample table contains about 24,000 distinct CDR3 sequences; only one count was recorded for 35% to 45% of them. The ten largest clones represent about three quarters of the sample. This record belongs to a study of patients and donors after allogeneic stem cell transplantation (dated by TCRdb to about 2020). From the cysteine up to the phenylalanine, the CDR3 has a length of 16 residues. Kept here is only the CDR3 DNA, which spans 48 bases and is read in frame from base 1. V sheds 4 bases and J sheds 2 bases, leaving 15 bases between their ends.

The chain is made from TRBV12-3 or TRBV12-4 and TRBJ1-5; TRBD1 is perhaps the D gene, given 6 matching bases. The clonotype comes from a human donor who was either an allogeneic HSCT recipient or a stem cell or donor lymphocyte infusion donor (not recorded which). It is not recorded whose cells these are; they may come from a transplant donor. The sample was blood, either unsorted or a sorted T cell fraction (not recorded which). CDR3 region: CASSSRGAGGNQPQHF. The bases read TGTGCCAGCAGTTCCCGGGGGGCAGGGGGCAATCAGCCCCAGCATTTT.